This T cell receptor beta chain was captured in a study of low-dose radiotherapy and immunotherapy resistance in tumors. Looking at the study overall: It was 1 Gy per fraction every two weeks that Cohort 2 received, adding up to 13 Gy over 26 weeks. Intravenously given cyclophosphamide 200 mg/m2 followed a two-week schedule that placed each dose one day before radiation and immunotherapy. From cycle 1 day 1, patients took oral aspirin 300 mg every day for four cycles.

Time point reported: after trial treatment. The treatment is: LDRT plus nivolumab, ipilimumab, low-dose cyclophosphamide and aspirin (RACIN trial). Administered to the donors were nivolumab, ipilimumab, aspirin, low-dose cyclophosphamide and low-dose radiotherapy. Trimming took 8 bases from V and 2 from J; bases not matched to a gene: 14. The length of the CDR3 is 17 residues. Primers used for first-strand cDNA, a TRAV- and TRBV-specific set, covered both alpha and beta chains. Amplification, which lasted 20 PCR cycles, used a constant-region primer and V-primer adapter to amplify TCRs. Using its own MiXCR run on the reads, TCRdb lists one record per CDR3 protein. The profile shows fewer than 110,000 distinct CDR3 sequences, less than 25% of them singletons.

V gene TRBV5-3 combines with J gene TRBJ2-2, with TRBD2 matching over 8 bases. TRBV5-3 is filed as an ORF, its function uncertain. The source material was PBMCs, sampled after low-dose radiotherapy plus immunotherapy. The origin of this receptor is a male donor with prostate cancer. CDR3 residues: CASSYHGGAFNTGELFF. Here the CDR3 DNA reads TGTGCCAGCAGTTACCACGGGGGGGCATTCAACACCGGGGAGCTGTTTTTT.